These T cell receptor beta chains were read from a single sample in a study of response to subunit inactivated influenza vaccine. TCRdb used MiXCR to reprocess the RT-PCR reads, holding one entry per CDR3 protein. The sample records about 180,000 distinct CDR3 sequences, roughly a tenth being singletons. Sequenced here: CD8+ T cells sorted from PBMCs, sampled about 24 months after vaccination. The receptor source for this set is a man aged 45 to 75 who received an inactivated influenza vaccine. The CDR3 runs from the conserved cysteine through the conserved F or W. The order of the fields is clone size, J gene, V gene, D gene, CDR3 protein, CDR3 DNA. A D gene is named only where the DNA matches it firmly. Not every row has a clone size; where given, it reads once, few, many or a size class.

size: NA
J: TRBJ2-3
V: TRBV20-1
D: NA
CDR3: CSARLDNTQYF
DNA: TGCAGTGCTAGGCTCGATAATACGCAGTATTTT

size: many
J: TRBJ2-7
V: TRBV9
D: NA
CDR3: CASSPGAVHYEQYF
DNA: TGTGCCAGCAGCCCAGGGGCCGTCCACTACGAGCAGTACTTC

size: few
J: TRBJ2-2
V: TRBV6-2/TRBV6-3
D: NA
CDR3: CASRRGRPWTGELFF
DNA: TGTGCCAGCAGACGCGGCCGACCATGGACCGGGGAGCTGTTTTTT

size: few
J: TRBJ2-4
V: TRBV4-3
D: TRBD2
CDR3: CASSQDLGGLAKNIQYF
DNA: TGCGCCAGCAGCCAAGATCTGGGAGGGTTGGCCAAAAACATTCAGTACTTC

size: few
J: TRBJ2-1
V: TRBV24-1
D: TRBD2
CDR3: CATRGGGYNEQFF
DNA: TGTGCCACCAGAGGCGGGGGGTACAATGAGCAGTTCTTC

size: NA
J: TRBJ2-1
V: TRBV6-6
D: NA
CDR3: CASSSGRQFF
DNA: TGTGCCAGCAGTTCCGGGCGGCAGTTCTTC

size: few
J: TRBJ2-7
V: TRBV2
D: TRBD2
CDR3: CASSGLAGGSYEQYF
DNA: TGTGCCAGCAGTGGACTAGCGGGAGGGTCCTACGAGCAGTACTTC

size: NA
J: TRBJ2-2
V: TRBV10-3
D: NA
CDR3: CAISDDQKGSNTGELFF
DNA: TGTGCCATCAGTGATGACCAAAAGGGCTCGAACACCGGGGAGCTGTTTTTT

size: NA
J: TRBJ2-2
V: TRBV10-3
D: TRBD2
CDR3: CAISDLAGANGELFF
DNA: TGTGCCATCAGTGATCTAGCGGGGGCGAACGGGGAGCTGTTTTTT

size: few
J: TRBJ2-7
V: TRBV28
D: TRBD1
CDR3: CASSFWTGNTYEQYF
DNA: TGTGCCAGCAGTTTTTGGACAGGTAACACCTACGAGCAGTACTTC

size: many
J: TRBJ2-7
V: TRBV4-1
D: NA
CDR3: CASSQFSGGSYSYEQYF
DNA: TGCGCCAGCAGCCAATTTTCGGGGGGCTCATACTCCTACGAGCAGTACTTC

size: NA
J: TRBJ2-1
V: TRBV5-1
D: NA
CDR3: CASTASYNEQFF
DNA: TGCGCCAGCACCGCCTCGTACAATGAGCAGTTCTTC

size: NA
J: TRBJ2-4
V: TRBV2
D: NA
CDR3: CASSPTRARAKNIQYF
DNA: TGTGCCAGCAGCCCCACGAGGGCGCGGGCCAAAAACATTCAGTACTTC

size: many
J: TRBJ1-1
V: TRBV6-2/TRBV6-3
D: NA
CDR3: CASSPWQPEAFF
DNA: TGTGCCAGCAGCCCGTGGCAGCCTGAAGCTTTCTTT

size: NA
J: TRBJ2-1
V: TRBV7-8
D: NA
CDR3: CASSLGGVSEQFF
DNA: TGTGCCAGCAGCTTAGGAGGGGTTTCTGAGCAGTTCTTC

size: few
J: TRBJ2-1
V: TRBV28
D: TRBD1
CDR3: CASTPYRGSDEQFF
DNA: TGTGCCAGCACCCCCTACAGGGGCAGCGATGAGCAGTTCTTC

size: few
J: TRBJ1-6
V: TRBV28
D: NA
CDR3: CASSTGRHLYNSPLHF
DNA: TGTGCCAGCAGTACAGGGAGGCACTTGTATAATTCACCCCTCCACTTT

size: NA
J: TRBJ1-2
V: TRBV12-3/TRBV12-4
D: NA
CDR3: CASSPLLDSHYGYTF
DNA: TGTGCCAGCAGTCCCCTACTCGACTCGCACTATGGCTACACCTTC

size: NA
J: TRBJ2-3
V: TRBV7-9
D: NA
CDR3: CASSLAGFPDTQYF
DNA: TGTGCCAGCAGCTTAGCAGGGTTCCCAGATACGCAGTATTTT

size: NA
J: TRBJ1-5
V: TRBV7-9
D: NA
CDR3: CASSASGWQPQHF
DNA: TGTGCCAGCAGCGCGTCCGGATGGCAGCCCCAGCATTTT

size: few
J: TRBJ1-4
V: TRBV9
D: NA
CDR3: CASSTRAGDYEKLFF
DNA: TGTGCCAGCAGCACCCGGGCAGGAGACTATGAAAAACTGTTTTTT

size: NA
J: TRBJ2-7
V: TRBV27
D: NA
CDR3: CASSIIGPLAYEQYF
DNA: TGTGCCAGCAGTATAATCGGACCCCTCGCCTACGAGCAGTACTTC

size: NA
J: TRBJ1-4
V: TRBV4-3
D: NA
CDR3: CASSEEEAGSSTNEKLFF
DNA: TGCGCCAGCAGCGAAGAGGAGGCAGGTTCTTCAACTAATGAAAAACTGTTTTTT

size: NA
J: TRBJ2-2
V: TRBV27
D: NA
CDR3: CASSLIRTEGPGELFF
DNA: TGTGCCAGCAGTTTAATAAGGACAGAGGGTCCCGGGGAGCTGTTTTTT

size: few
J: TRBJ2-1
V: TRBV9
D: TRBD2
CDR3: CASSVVGGTSGSDEQFF
DNA: TGTGCCAGCAGCGTAGTCGGGGGGACTAGCGGGAGTGATGAGCAGTTCTTC

size: NA
J: TRBJ2-7
V: TRBV12-3/TRBV12-4
D: NA
CDR3: CASSLVQTYEQYF
DNA: TGTGCCAGCAGTTTGGTCCAGACCTACGAGCAGTACTTC

size: few
J: TRBJ2-3
V: TRBV7-3
D: NA
CDR3: CASSLSHTDTQYF
DNA: TGTGCCAGCAGCTTAAGCCACACAGATACGCAGTATTTT

size: NA
J: TRBJ2-7
V: TRBV4-3
D: NA
CDR3: CASSQDTGRTYEQYF
DNA: TGCGCCAGCAGCCAAGATACAGGGAGAACCTACGAGCAGTACTTC

size: few
J: TRBJ2-5
V: TRBV5-1
D: TRBD1
CDR3: CASSSRGQGRETQYF
DNA: TGCGCCAGCAGCTCCAGGGGACAGGGGAGAGAGACCCAGTACTTC

size: many
J: TRBJ2-1
V: TRBV11-2
D: NA
CDR3: CASLSGPNEQFF
DNA: TGTGCCAGCTTGAGTGGGCCTAATGAGCAGTTCTTC

size: few
J: TRBJ1-4
V: TRBV19
D: TRBD1
CDR3: CASSPGQEDEKLFF
DNA: TGTGCCAGTTCTCCGGGACAGGAGGATGAAAAACTGTTTTTT

size: few
J: TRBJ2-3
V: TRBV30
D: NA
CDR3: CAWSAYRVSTDTQYF
DNA: TGTGCCTGGAGTGCTTATAGGGTCAGCACAGATACGCAGTATTTT

size: NA
J: TRBJ2-7
V: TRBV27
D: TRBD2
CDR3: CASSLLTSGRSAYEQYF
DNA: TGTGCCAGCAGTTTACTGACTAGCGGGAGGTCCGCCTACGAGCAGTACTTC

size: many
J: TRBJ2-3
V: TRBV4-1
D: TRBD2
CDR3: CASSQDSGGGLDTQYF
DNA: TGCGCCAGCAGCCAAGATTCAGGCGGGGGGCTCGATACGCAGTATTTT

size: few
J: TRBJ2-7
V: TRBV20-1
D: TRBD2
CDR3: CSARDTSGGSLYEQYF
DNA: TGCAGTGCTAGAGATACTAGCGGGGGATCACTCTACGAGCAGTACTTC